Sequencing of this T cell receptor (beta chain) was carried out in a study of TIL therapy for anti-PD-1-resistant metastatic lung cancer. Study details: Progressing patients received lymphodepletion, expanded TIL infusion and IL-2. Most patients had lung adenocarcinoma; a handful of tumors were EGFR-mutant, two ALK-rearranged; half smoked currently or formerly.

The libraries were made with immunoSEQ v3. Survey-level samples got 1.5 million to 2.5 million read pairs; deep-level samples got about 4.5-6.5 million. TCRdb keeps only in-frame clones here, not all; method: immunoSEQ multiplex PCR. The table records about 55,000 clones, 81% of them present only once. The CDR3 has 14 residues. The germline V gene encodes CDR1 LNHDA and CDR2 SQIVND (reference sequence). V trimming: 2 bases; J trimming: 7 bases; junction bases outside the gene matches: 6. The time point was: pre-treatment sample, taken before nivolumab and TIL therapy. General study findings and limits: This highly selected cohort may not generalize to typical lung cancer patients.

In the case of this clone: The target antigen is unknown.

The clonotype was recovered from a person aged 25-85 years with non-small cell lung cancer. The rearrangement joins TRBV19 to TRBJ1-1; 8 nucleotides match TRBD1. The material sequenced was blood, taken at baseline. The CDR3 sequence: CASSIIRGQGEAFF. CDR3 bases: TGTGCCAGTAGTATAATTAGAGGACAGGGTGAAGCTTTCTTT.